The rows below give T cell receptor beta chains drawn from one sample of a study of T cells in Graves' hyperthyroidism and ophthalmopathy. TCRdb processed the multiplex PCR reads anew with MiXCR; each CDR3 protein has one entry. The repertoire holds about 290,000 distinct CDR3 sequences, with roughly an eighth as singletons. Sequenced material: blood. The source of these receptors is a woman in her thirties or forties with Graves' hyperthyroidism. CDR3s include the opening cysteine and the closing phenylalanine or tryptophan. A D gene is named only where the DNA matches it firmly. The size of a clone is reported for some rows only, either as once, few or many, or as a class for expanded clones.

CASSFTGMGQDTQYF	TGTGCCAGCAGTTTTACAGGGATGGGACAAGATACGCAGTATTTT	NA	many	TRBV27	TRBJ2-3
CASGGEGTYSYEQYF	TGTGCCAGCGGCGGGGAGGGGACATACTCCTACGAGCAGTACTTC	NA	many	TRBV2	TRBJ2-7
CASSPSISTAAGGTGELFF	TGTGCCAGCAGCCCGTCTATTTCAACCGCAGCGGGAGGAACCGGGGAGCTGTTTTTT	TRBD2	few	TRBV3-1	TRBJ2-2
CASSSGGTGNYNEQFF	TGTGCCAGCAGCTCCGGGGGGACAGGGAACTACAATGAGCAGTTCTTC	TRBD1	NA	TRBV9	TRBJ2-1
CASSVDRVPNEKLFF	TGTGCCAGCAGTGTTGACAGGGTCCCTAATGAAAAACTGTTTTTT	TRBD1	NA	TRBV28	TRBJ1-4
CASSLGDRRNNEQFF	TGTGCCAGCAGCTTAGGGGATAGGCGTAACAATGAGCAGTTCTTC	NA	many	TRBV11-2	TRBJ2-1
CASSVVGTSTDTQYF	TGTGCCAGCAGCGTAGTGGGTACATCCACAGATACGCAGTATTTT	NA	many	TRBV9	TRBJ2-3
CASSSGTSGRTDTQYF	TGTGCCAGCAGCTCTGGTACTAGCGGGAGGACAGATACGCAGTATTTT	TRBD2	many	TRBV7-9	TRBJ2-3
CSAPAPAGGGQETQYF	TGCAGTGCTCCTGCCCCTGCGGGGGGGGGACAAGAGACCCAGTACTTC	TRBD2	NA	TRBV20-1	TRBJ2-5
CSARKLTRYRDGILNTEAFF	TGCAGTGCTAGAAAACTTACTAGGTACCGGGACGGAATTTTGAACACTGAAGCTTTCTTT	NA	few	TRBV20-1	TRBJ1-1
CSARVSGSSNIQYF	TGCAGTGCTAGAGTTAGCGGGAGTAGTAACATTCAGTACTTC	TRBD2	many	TRBV20-1	TRBJ2-4
CASSYSKREGRRNEQFF	TGTGCCAGCAGTTACTCAAAGCGGGAGGGCCGACGGAATGAGCAGTTCTTC	TRBD2	few	TRBV6-2/TRBV6-3	TRBJ2-1
CASSRVRNYEQYF	TGTGCCAGCAGCCGGGTGAGGAACTACGAGCAGTACTTC	NA	many	TRBV11-2	TRBJ2-7
CASSPRMDFTNEQFF	TGTGCCAGCAGCCCCAGAATGGACTTTACCAATGAGCAGTTCTTC	NA	many	TRBV3-1	TRBJ2-1
CASVAGGLDTQYF	TGTGCCAGCGTAGCGGGAGGGCTAGATACGCAGTATTTT	TRBD2	many	TRBV11-3	TRBJ2-3
CASSLTGISYEQYF	TGTGCCAGCAGCCTTACAGGGATCTCCTACGAGCAGTACTTC	NA	many	TRBV7-8	TRBJ2-7
CASSQKTGAQPQHF	TGTGCCAGCAGCCAGAAGACAGGGGCTCAGCCCCAGCATTTT	TRBD1	many	TRBV5-5	TRBJ1-5
CASTGQREETQYF	TGTGCCAGCACGGGACAGAGGGAGGAGACCCAGTACTTC	TRBD1	many	TRBV2	TRBJ2-5
CASSPPWTGLNTGELFF	TGTGCCAGCTCACCACCCTGGACAGGCTTGAACACCGGGGAGCTGTTTTTT	TRBD1	NA	TRBV18	TRBJ2-2
CASSYSVNSPQNTEAFF	TGTGCCAGCAGTTACTCGGTTAATTCCCCCCAGAACACTGAAGCTTTCTTT	NA	many	TRBV6-2/TRBV6-3	TRBJ1-1
CASSSPSGSIHEQFF	TGTGCCAGCAGTTCTCCTAGCGGGAGCATCCATGAGCAGTTCTTC	TRBD2	NA	TRBV28	TRBJ2-1
CASSQRSGGPQETQYF	TGTGCCAGCAGCCAACGGTCGGGAGGGCCCCAAGAGACCCAGTACTTC	TRBD2	few	TRBV4-2	TRBJ2-5
CASRPPGVGGYNEQFF	TGTGCCAGCAGACCCCCCGGGGTGGGGGGTTACAATGAGCAGTTCTTC	NA	few	TRBV12-3/TRBV12-4	TRBJ2-1
CATGGAGKTQETQYF	TGTGCCACCGGGGGTGCGGGAAAAACCCAAGAGACCCAGTACTTC	NA	many	TRBV11-2	TRBJ2-5
CSAGERQYMNTEAFF	TGCAGTGCTGGTGAAAGACAGTACATGAACACTGAAGCTTTCTTT	NA	many	TRBV20-1	TRBJ1-1
CASSFRGTLAYEQYF	TGTGCCAGCAGCTTTAGGGGGACGCTAGCCTACGAGCAGTACTTC	NA	many	TRBV5-6	TRBJ2-7
CASSYSGHQNTEAFF	TGTGCCAGCAGTTACTCGGGACACCAGAACACTGAAGCTTTCTTT	NA	NA	TRBV2	TRBJ1-1
CASSLRVSDGYTF	TGTGCCAGCAGTTTAAGGGTATCAGATGGCTACACCTTC	NA	many	TRBV12-3/TRBV12-4	TRBJ1-2
CSASAQGALGYGYTF	TGCAGTGCTAGCGCCCAGGGGGCGCTTGGCTATGGCTACACCTTC	TRBD1	many	TRBV20-1	TRBJ1-2
CASSPTVRGANQPQHF	TGTGCCAGCAGTCCGACGGTTAGGGGGGCCAATCAGCCCCAGCATTTT	NA	many	TRBV6-1	TRBJ1-5
CSARSPGLGSVEQFF	TGCAGTGCTAGATCCCCGGGACTAGGGTCGGTTGAGCAGTTCTTC	TRBD2	many	TRBV20-1	TRBJ2-1
CSAREAGSWDRGYEQYF	TGCAGTGCTAGAGAGGCAGGATCGTGGGACAGGGGCTACGAGCAGTACTTC	TRBD1	NA	TRBV20-1	TRBJ2-7
CASSRDREKTQYF	TGTGCCAGCAGTCGAGACAGGGAAAAGACCCAGTACTTC	TRBD1	NA	TRBV12-3/TRBV12-4	TRBJ2-5
CSARGGDTIYF	TGCAGTGCTAGAGGGGGTGACACCATATATTTT	NA	many	TRBV20-1	TRBJ1-3
CASSLWRRGTDTQYF	TGTGCCAGCAGTTTATGGAGGAGGGGCACAGATACGCAGTATTTT	NA	many	TRBV12-3/TRBV12-4	TRBJ2-3
CAWAKDSSYNEQFF	TGTGCCTGGGCAAAAGACAGCTCCTACAATGAGCAGTTCTTC	NA	many	TRBV30	TRBJ2-1
CSARDDFLQREGSHAGELFF	TGCAGTGCTAGAGATGACTTCCTCCAGCGGGAGGGATCCCACGCCGGGGAGCTGTTTTTT	TRBD2	many	TRBV20-1	TRBJ2-2
CASSLAVEAFF	TGTGCCAGCAGCTTAGCGGTTGAAGCTTTCTTT	NA	NA	TRBV7-8	TRBJ1-1
CASSHSRGYEQYF	TGTGCCAGCAGCCATTCACGCGGGTACGAGCAGTACTTC	NA	many	TRBV12-3/TRBV12-4	TRBJ2-7
CASSRTGTGDEKLFF	TGTGCCAGCAGCCGGACCGGGACAGGGGATGAAAAACTGTTTTTT	TRBD1	many	TRBV3-1	TRBJ1-4
CASRAGTGPYEQYF	TGTGCCAGCAGGGCCGGGACAGGGCCCTACGAGCAGTACTTC	TRBD1	many	TRBV6-1	TRBJ2-7
CASSKPGQGGEQYF	TGTGCCAGCAGCAAACCCGGACAGGGGGGCGAGCAGTACTTC	TRBD1	NA	TRBV12-3/TRBV12-4	TRBJ2-7